Listed below are T cell receptor beta chains from one sample, sequenced in a study of T-cell reconstitution after alpha-beta-depleted transplantation in children. TCRdb fed the PCR reads into MiXCR, producing one record per CDR3 protein. This table has 550,000 to 800,000 distinct CDR3 sequences, about 12% appearing once. Sequencing used PBMCs, obtained before TCRalphabeta/CD19-depleted stem cell transplant. Every receptor here comes from a girl aged 2 to 10 with congenital amegakaryocytic thrombocytopenia, due to receive a stem cell transplant. CDR3s include the opening cysteine and the closing phenylalanine or tryptophan. Fields, in order: V gene, CDR3 length, D gene, J gene, clone size, CDR3 protein, CDR3 DNA. A D gene is named only where the DNA matches it firmly. The size entry is marked missing in some rows and otherwise reads once, few, many or a size class.

TRBV11-1	21	TRBD2	TRBJ2-1	.	CASSLVRGTSGAEAFYNEQFF	TGTGCCAGCAGCTTAGTCAGGGGGACTAGCGGGGCCGAGGCCTTCTACAATGAGCAGTTCTTC
TRBV12-3/TRBV12-4	12	.	TRBJ2-1	many	CASGWSVNEQFF	TGTGCCAGCGGATGGAGCGTAAATGAGCAGTTCTTC
TRBV20-1	17	.	TRBJ2-1	.	CSARDLMGASAYNEQFF	TGCAGTGCTAGAGATCTAATGGGGGCTAGCGCCTACAATGAGCAGTTCTTC
TRBV3-1	14	.	TRBJ2-7	many	CASSSSLTSYEQYF	TGTGCCAGCAGCTCGTCCCTGACCTCCTACGAGCAGTACTTC
TRBV5-1	13	TRBD1	TRBJ1-5	few	CASSFGTGEPQHF	TGCGCCAGCAGCTTTGGGACAGGCGAGCCCCAGCATTTT
TRBV10-3	15	TRBD1	TRBJ1-2	.	CAISETRWTGDGDTF	TGTGCCATCAGTGAGACCAGATGGACAGGGGACGGCGACACCTTC
TRBV20-1	17	TRBD2	TRBJ2-3	many	CSARDRTASGIGNTQYF	TGCAGTGCTAGAGATAGGACCGCTAGCGGGATCGGCAATACGCAGTATTTT
TRBV12-3/TRBV12-4	16	TRBD1	TRBJ2-1	many	CASSLGFGQGENEQFF	TGTGCCAGCAGTTTAGGGTTCGGACAGGGTGAAAATGAGCAGTTCTTC
TRBV7-2	12	.	TRBJ2-1	.	CADGSLINEQFF	TGTGCCGACGGCTCCTTAATCAATGAGCAGTTCTTC
TRBV5-1	16	TRBD2	TRBJ2-1	many	CASSLAGTSGYNEQFF	TGCGCCAGCAGCTTGGCCGGGACTAGCGGCTACAATGAGCAGTTCTTC
TRBV20-1	15	TRBD1	TRBJ1-1	many	CSAKPGQGPNTEAFF	TGCAGTGCTAAACCGGGACAGGGACCAAACACTGAAGCTTTCTTT
TRBV5-1	12	.	TRBJ2-7	.	CASRTGPYEQYF	TGCGCCAGCAGGACCGGACCCTACGAGCAGTACTTC
TRBV11-3	15	TRBD2	TRBJ2-1	few	CASSLEIAGYNEQFF	TGTGCCAGCAGCTTAGAGATAGCGGGATACAATGAGCAGTTCTTC
TRBV7-8	14	.	TRBJ2-5	.	CASSPMAGVETQYF	TGTGCCAGCAGCCCTATGGCAGGGGTGGAGACCCAGTACTTC
TRBV7-8	15	.	TRBJ1-5	few	CASSLGRGADQPQHF	TGTGCCAGCAGCTTAGGCCGGGGCGCTGATCAGCCCCAGCATTTT
TRBV5-1	15	TRBD1	TRBJ1-5	many	CASSLGGTDNQPQHF	TGCGCCAGCAGCTTGGGAGGGACAGACAATCAGCCCCAGCATTTT
TRBV6-1	18	.	TRBJ2-1	.	CASSEPTRPTGPYNEQFF	TGTGCCAGCAGTGAACCAACCCGACCGACAGGTCCCTACAATGAGCAGTTCTTC
TRBV13	17	.	TRBJ2-2	many	CASSPPRVAWFGGELFF	TGTGCCAGCAGCCCACCCCGGGTAGCGTGGTTTGGCGGGGAGCTGTTTTTT
TRBV27	11	.	TRBJ1-6	.	CASRQNSPLHF	TGTGCCAGCAGGCAAAATTCACCCCTCCACTTT
TRBV5-1	17	.	TRBJ1-6	.	CASSLQGLGIFNSPLHF	TGCGCCAGCAGCTTGCAGGGACTAGGGATTTTTAATTCACCCCTCCACTTT
TRBV6-2/TRBV6-3	15	TRBD2	TRBJ2-7	many	CASRHRLAGTYEQYF	TGTGCCAGCAGACATAGACTAGCGGGGACCTACGAGCAGTACTTC
TRBV12-3/TRBV12-4	19	.	TRBJ2-2	few	CASSHKTQTFGRDTGELFF	TGTGCCAGCAGTCATAAAACCCAAACGTTTGGACGAGACACCGGGGAGCTGTTTTTT
TRBV11-2	14	.	TRBJ2-7	many	CASSPITRNYEQYF	TGTGCCAGCAGCCCTATTACCAGAAACTACGAGCAGTACTTC
TRBV20-1	13	TRBD2	TRBJ2-1	few	CSARTSGSDEQFF	TGCAGTGCTAGGACTAGCGGGAGCGATGAGCAGTTCTTC
TRBV25-1	14	TRBD1	TRBJ2-7	many	CASTEGAPSYEQYF	TGTGCCAGCACCGAGGGGGCGCCCTCCTACGAGCAGTACTTC
TRBV5-1	15	TRBD2	TRBJ2-1	many	CASSKGLAGDGEQFF	TGCGCCAGCAGCAAGGGACTAGCGGGAGACGGTGAGCAGTTCTTC
TRBV5-1	15	TRBD2	TRBJ2-1	many	CASSLDGRANNEQFF	TGCGCCAGCAGCTTGGACGGGAGGGCCAACAATGAGCAGTTCTTC
TRBV20-1	15	TRBD2	TRBJ2-3	many	CSAPTSGVNTDTQYF	TGCAGTGCACCCACTAGCGGAGTTAACACAGATACGCAGTATTTT
TRBV20-1	15	.	TRBJ2-3	many	CSARSSVGFVDTQYF	TGCAGTGCTCGGAGTTCCGTTGGTTTCGTGGATACGCAGTATTTT
TRBV20-1	15	.	TRBJ1-2	many	CSARDYREANYGYTF	TGCAGTGCTAGAGATTATCGTGAGGCCAACTATGGCTACACCTTC
TRBV2	13	.	TRBJ2-1	.	CASTARAYNEQFF	TGTGCCAGCACGGCGCGAGCATACAATGAGCAGTTCTTC
TRBV5-1	14	.	TRBJ1-3	few	CASSPRVAGNTIYF	TGCGCCAGCAGCCCGCGAGTCGCTGGAAACACCATATATTTT
TRBV20-1	17	TRBD2	TRBJ2-2	once	CSAIVGLAGGGTGELFF	TGCAGTGCTATTGTGGGACTAGCGGGAGGAGGCACCGGGGAGCTGTTTTTT
TRBV20-1	16	TRBD2	TRBJ2-2	many	CSARDAAGTNTGELFF	TGCAGTGCTAGAGACGCAGCGGGAACGAACACCGGGGAGCTGTTTTTT
TRBV3-1	15	TRBD1	TRBJ1-2	.	CASSQTTGQRYGYTF	TGTGCCAGCAGCCAAACGACAGGGCAGCGGTATGGCTACACCTTC
TRBV5-5	13	.	TRBJ2-5	.	CASTQASEGAQYF	TGTGCCAGCACCCAGGCTAGCGAGGGGGCCCAGTACTTC
TRBV20-1	15	TRBD2	TRBJ2-1	.	CSARQTSGSYNEQFF	TGCAGTGCTAGACAGACTAGCGGGAGCTACAATGAGCAGTTCTTC
TRBV20-1	15	TRBD1	TRBJ2-7	many	CSARAGDRVFSEQYF	TGCAGTGCTAGAGCGGGGGACAGGGTTTTTTCCGAGCAGTACTTC
TRBV7-9	10	.	TRBJ2-6	many	CASRTNVLTF	TGTGCCAGCAGAACAAACGTCCTGACTTTC
TRBV10-3	14	.	TRBJ2-2	.	CAIRAGTYTGELFF	TGTGCCATCAGGGCGGGGACGTACACCGGGGAGCTGTTTTTT
TRBV12-3/TRBV12-4	16	.	TRBJ1-3	few	CASSGRDFFSGNTIYF	TGTGCCAGCAGTGGTCGGGACTTTTTCTCTGGAAACACCATATATTTT
TRBV20-1	15	.	TRBJ2-1	few	CSAGPPGPSLEEQFF	TGCAGTGCCGGGCCCCCGGGACCTTCCCTGGAAGAGCAGTTCTTC
TRBV20-1	16	TRBD2	TRBJ2-1	many	CSARDLIAGGYNEQFF	TGCAGTGCTAGAGATCTTATAGCGGGGGGCTACAATGAGCAGTTCTTC
TRBV18	13	.	TRBJ1-1	many	CASSPREYTEAFF	TGTGCCAGCTCACCTAGAGAATACACTGAAGCTTTCTTT
TRBV25-1	16	TRBD2	TRBJ2-1	few	CASSGEVGLAWDEQFF	TGTGCCAGCAGTGGGGAGGTGGGACTAGCGTGGGATGAGCAGTTCTTC
TRBV6-1	16	.	TRBJ2-2	.	CPSNKEPGLQTGELFF	TGTCCCAGCAATAAAGAACCGGGACTCCAGACCGGGGAGCTGTTTTTT
TRBV5-1	14	TRBD2	TRBJ2-1	many	CASSLVRGGNEQFF	TGCGCCAGCAGCTTGGTCCGGGGGGGCAATGAGCAGTTCTTC
TRBV12-3/TRBV12-4	13	.	TRBJ2-1	many	CASINEVYNEQFF	TGTGCCAGCATCAACGAGGTTTACAATGAGCAGTTCTTC
TRBV5-6	15	.	TRBJ2-3	.	CAISLGLETTDTQYF	TGTGCCATCAGCCTGGGACTCGAAACCACAGATACGCAGTATTTT
TRBV15	15	.	TRBJ1-2	.	CATSRDPSGVYGYTF	TGTGCCACCAGCAGAGATCCGTCGGGAGTCTATGGCTACACCTTC
TRBV5-1	17	TRBD1	TRBJ2-3	many	CASSQGQAYPSTDTQYF	TGCGCCAGCAGCCAGGGACAGGCGTACCCAAGCACAGATACGCAGTATTTT
TRBV7-2	20	TRBD2	TRBJ2-2	.	CASSLAFIGSGLAALGELFF	TGTGCCAGCAGCTTAGCTTTCATAGGGTCGGGACTAGCTGCACTCGGGGAGCTGTTTTTT